These T cell receptor beta chains were read from a single sample in a study of post-analysis software for immune sequencing data. TCRdb independently ran MiXCR on the PCR reads; one entry per CDR3 protein. The table has roughly 800,000 distinct CDR3 sequences, 53% seen once; the top ten hold roughly 4.4%. The sequenced sample consisted of blood. These receptors came from a girl aged 10 to 17 with multiple sclerosis. Both conserved end residues are part of each CDR3. D genes are given only for firm matches. Size tells how often a clone was seen (once, few, many) or the class of an expanded clone, and some rows leave it out.

size | J | V | D | DNA | CDR3
NA | TRBJ2-3 | TRBV7-3 | TRBD2 | TGTGCCAGCAGCTCCCGCCAAGCGGGGGGCCCAGATACGCAGTATTTT | CASSSRQAGGPDTQYF
few | TRBJ2-3 | TRBV12-3/TRBV12-4 | NA | TGTGCCAGCAGTTTCGTGATTAGCACAGATACGCAGTATTTT | CASSFVISTDTQYF
NA | TRBJ2-7 | TRBV4-1 | NA | TGCGCCAGCAGCCGCGGGGACAGCTACACCTACGAGCAGTACTTC | CASSRGDSYTYEQYF
NA | TRBJ2-3 | TRBV29-1 | NA | TGCAGCGTTGGGGGAACAATTTCGACTACTACAGATACGCAGTATTTT | CSVGGTISTTTDTQYF
NA | TRBJ2-5 | TRBV11-2 | NA | TGTGCCAGCAGCGCACACTCCGGCGGGGCGAGGGTGCAGTACTTC | CASSAHSGGARVQYF
NA | TRBJ1-5 | TRBV29-1 | TRBD1 | TGCAGCGTTCGGGACAGCTTAAATCAGCCCCAGCATTTT | CSVRDSLNQPQHF
few | TRBJ2-4 | TRBV12-3/TRBV12-4 | NA | TGTGCCAGCAAAAGAGTATCGGCAGCGCAACTAGCCAAAAACATTCAGTACTTC | CASKRVSAAQLAKNIQYF
few | TRBJ1-2 | TRBV5-1 | NA | TGCGCCAGCAGCTTCCGGGGAAACATCTATGGCTACACCTTC | CASSFRGNIYGYTF
NA | TRBJ2-1 | TRBV14 | NA | TGTGCCAGCAGCCATGCCCTAAACAATGAGCAGTTCTTC | CASSHALNNEQFF
NA | TRBJ2-5 | TRBV28 | TRBD2 | TGTGCCAGCAGCACCGAAGCGGGAGGGCCATTGTGGGAGCAGTACTTC | CASSTEAGGPLWEQYF
NA | TRBJ2-1 | TRBV3-1 | TRBD2 | TGTGCCAGCAGCCTGCGAGGCGGGAGGGCCTCGCCCAATGAGCAGTTCTTC | CASSLRGGRASPNEQFF
NA | TRBJ1-2 | TRBV20-1 | NA | TGCAGTGCTAGAGATCGGACGGGGTTGGAATATGGCTACACCTTC | CSARDRTGLEYGYTF
once | TRBJ2-7 | TRBV6-6 | NA | TGTGCCAGCAGTTACGCCGGGAGCAAACTTTACAATGAGCAGTACTTC | CASSYAGSKLYNEQYF
NA | TRBJ2-1 | TRBV15 | NA | TGTGCCACCAGCAGAGATCTCGATGAGCAGTTCTTC | CATSRDLDEQFF
NA | TRBJ2-7 | TRBV20-1 | NA | TGCAGTGCCCGAGCCGGGGATTCCCTCTACGAGCAGTACTTC | CSARAGDSLYEQYF
NA | TRBJ1-1 | TRBV29-1 | NA | TGCAGCGTTGGCCCAGGCGAAGCTTTCTTT | CSVGPGEAFF
NA | TRBJ2-1 | TRBV6-5 | TRBD1 | TGTGCCAGCAGTCAACACAGGGGTCTTAGGGGGAATGAGCAGTTCTTC | CASSQHRGLRGNEQFF
NA | TRBJ2-7 | TRBV20-1 | NA | TGCAGTGCTAGACCCCGAGGATACTCCTACGAGCAGTACTTC | CSARPRGYSYEQYF
NA | TRBJ2-4 | TRBV20-1 | NA | TGCAGTGCTCCCTCGCGGGCTAGGAGTTTGCTAGCCAAAAACATTCAGTACTTC | CSAPSRARSLLAKNIQYF
NA | TRBJ2-5 | TRBV4-2 | NA | TGTGCCAGCAGCCAAGATACTGATGGTCGGACCCAGTACTTC | CASSQDTDGRTQYF